Below are 29 T cell receptor beta chains sequenced from a single sample in a study of vaccination effects on CD4 cells after COVID-19. On day 10 of culture, CD4+ T cells were separated out. BNT162b2 vaccine or mRNA-1273 vaccine was given to participants in two doses. Clones were sequenced by immunoSEQ multiplex PCR, and TCRdb holds only the in-frame ones, with some missing. The repertoire has approximately 31,000 clones, about 67% of them found once; the top ten carry approximately 15%. No antigen has been assigned to these receptors. This specimen consisted of CD4+ T cells from PBMCs cultured without peptide, obtained after COVID-19 vaccination. These receptors came from a human donor who received a COVID-19 vaccine.

J is TRBJ2-3 and V is TRBV5-4; D tentatively fits TRBD1 or TRBD2 (5 bases each). Germline CDR1 SGHNT, CDR2 YYREEE (reference sequence). With 3 bases removed from V and 3 bases from J, the gap between germline ends came to 11 bases. The length of the CDR3 is 14 residues. The CDR3 loop reads CASSSRGVTDTQYF. The CDR3 bases are TGTGCCAGCAGCTCTAGAGGGGTAACAGATACGCAGTATTTT.

This clone was counted only a few times. J is TRBJ2-1 and V is TRBV29-1; D tentatively reads TRBD1 or TRBD2 (5 bases each). Trimming removed 6 bases at V and 2 bases at J, with 17 bases between. This CDR3 region has 15 residues. The germline V gene has CDR1 SQVTM and CDR2 ANQGSEA. The CDR3 sequence: CSVRDPRGTYNEQFF. The CDR3 DNA follows: TGCAGCGTACGGGACCCGAGAGGGACCTACAATGAGCAGTTCTTC.

Only a few counts were recorded for this clone. This chain uses TRBV25-1 with TRBJ2-1; the match to TRBD2 covers 13 bases. The trim removed 5 bases at V and 9 bases at J, leaving 7 bases unmatched. CDR3 length equals 15 residues. CDR1 is MGHDK, CDR2 SYGVNS, per germline. This chain's CDR3 is CASSTTSGRAGEQFF. CDR3 DNA sequence: TGTGCCAGCAGTACAACTAGCGGGAGGGCTGGTGAGCAGTTCTTC.

As concerns this clone: One end of the junction fails to match germline, which may point to a read error. The rearrangement links TRBV6-1 to TRBJ2-7, with 8 positions matching TRBD1. This CDR3 is built from 14 residues. CDR1 and CDR2 from the germline V gene are MNHNS and SASEGT. The CDR3 is CASSEASIGTGGPF. The CDR3 DNA sequence: TGTGCCAGCAGTGAAGCTTCCATTGGGACAGGTGGGCCCTTC.

V usage is TRBV5-1 and J usage is TRBJ1-4, with D possibly TRBD1 on 5 matching bases. The length of the CDR3 is 16 residues. CDR1 and CDR2 from the germline V gene are SGHRS and YFSETQ. The germline V and J ends were trimmed by 0 bases and 8 bases, with 17 bases remaining between them. CDR3 loop: CASSLGLRDAEEKLFF. Here the CDR3 DNA reads TGCGCCAGCAGCTTGGGCCTCCGGGACGCCGAGGAAAAACTGTTTTTT.

DNA for the CDR3: TGTGCCAGCCGGAGCGCACAAGGCACAGAGACCCAGTACTTC. Translating gives CASRSAQGTETQYF. The chain combines TRBV6-5 with TRBJ2-5, with unresolved D. The CDR3 spans 14 residues. Per germline, CDR1 MNHEY and CDR2 SVGAGI. Trimming removed 8 bases at V and 4 bases at J, with 17 bases between.

V gene TRBV30 combines with J gene TRBJ1-6, with D unclear. The CDR3 has 13 residues. Germline CDR1 reads GTSNPN; CDR2 reads SVGIG (reference sequence). Trimming took 4 bases from V and 10 from J, leaving 14 bases between them. Here the CDR3 DNA reads TGTGCCTGGATGGGAGAGGGCTGGTCACCCCTCCACTTT. It codes for CAWMGEGWSPLHF.

This chain uses TRBV10-3 with TRBJ2-7, with TRBD2 as a possible D gene (5 bases). The CDR3 consists of 15 residues. V lost 10 bases and J lost 3, with 22 bases in between. Germline lookup yields CDR1 ENHRY and CDR2 SYGVKD. CDR3 DNA: TGTGCCACCAGCGATGGTTGGGCGGGCCTCTACGAGCAGTACTTC. Protein: CATSDGWAGLYEQYF.

J is TRBJ2-3 and V is TRBV2, with 9 positions matching TRBD2. V dropped 2 bases and J dropped 0; count of bases not matched to a gene: 6. CDR1 and CDR2 from the germline V gene are SNHLY and FYNNEI. This CDR3 comprises 17 residues. CDR3: CASSEQGLAFSTDTQYF. In nucleotides, the CDR3 is TGTGCCAGCAGTGAACAAGGACTAGCGTTTAGCACAGATACGCAGTATTTT. Variable domain in full (rest from reference TRBV2 and TRBJ2-3): EPEVTQTPSHQVTQMGQEVILRCVPISNHLYFYWYRQILGQKVEFLVSFYNNEISEKSEIFDDQFSVERPDGSNFTLKIRSTKLEDSAMYFCASSEQGLAFSTDTQYFGPGTRLTVL.

The chain employs TRBV5-6 and TRBJ2-7; D tentatively reads TRBD1 or TRBD2 (5 bases each). The CDR3 consists of 15 residues. In germline, CDR1 is SGHDT, CDR2 YYEEEE. Trimming removed 4 bases from V and 0 bases from J, with 14 bases in between. In DNA form, the CDR3 reads TGTGCCAGCAGCCCCGGGACCCTGAGCTCCTACGAGCAGTACTTC. The encoded protein is CASSPGTLSSYEQYF. The complete variable domain, with remaining parts taken from reference TRBV5-6 and TRBJ2-7, reads DAGVTQSPTHLIKTRGQQVTLRCSPKSGHDTVSWYQQALGQGPQFIFQYYEEEERQRGNFPDRFSGHQFPNYSSELNVNALLLGDSALYLCASSPGTLSSYEQYFGPGTRLTVT.

This clone was recorded a few times. The chain recombines TRBV2 with TRBJ1-6, with D tentatively TRBD1 (5 bases). CDR1 is SNHLY, CDR2 FYNNEI, per germline. This CDR3 contains 17 residues. Trimming took 3 bases from V and 4 from J, leaving 16 bases between them. CDR3 amino acids: CASSEGGSFFYNSPLHF. The CDR3 nucleotides are TGTGCCAGCAGTGAGGGGGGGTCCTTTTTTTATAATTCACCCCTCCACTTT.

The chain combines TRBV5-1 with TRBJ2-7; TRBD1 aligns across 9 bases. The CDR3 is 15 amino acids. V dropped 4 bases and J dropped 2; count of bases not matched to a gene: 7. Germline loops: CDR1 SGHRS, CDR2 YFSETQ. CDR3 protein: CASSPDRGRPYEQYF. In DNA, the CDR3 is TGCGCCAGCAGCCCGGACAGGGGACGACCCTACGAGCAGTACTTC.

V gene TRBV5-6 combines with J gene TRBJ1-1; D call uncertain. The germline V gene has CDR1 SGHDT and CDR2 YYEEEE. V was shortened by 0 bases and J by 5 bases, with 17 bases between the two germline ends. This CDR3 comprises 16 residues. This CDR3 reads CASSLAKGYEGTEAFF. The CDR3 DNA sequence: TGTGCCAGCAGCTTGGCCAAAGGGTACGAAGGAACTGAAGCTTTCTTT.

This clone has only a few counts. V and J are TRBV20-1 and TRBJ1-2; D is unclear. Trimming shortened V by 3 bases and J by 6 bases, and 5 bases separated the two germline ends. The V gene's germline CDR1 is DFQATT and CDR2 SNEGSKA (reference sequence). The CDR3 extends over 10 amino acids. The CDR3, as DNA: TGCAGTGCTAGGATAGATGGCTACACCTTC. It yields the protein CSARIDGYTF.

This chain joins TRBV19 and TRBJ1-1; tentatively, D is TRBD1 (5 bases). Germline V gene data show CDR1 as LNHDA and CDR2 as SQIVND (reference sequence). With 7 bases removed from V and 5 bases from J, the gap between germline ends came to 20 bases. This CDR3 comprises 15 residues. This CDR3 is CASILGWQGTTEAFF. The CDR3 DNA is TGTGCCAGTATTCTCGGGTGGCAGGGAACTACTGAAGCTTTCTTT.

This chain links TRBV9 with TRBJ2-3; the match to TRBD2 covers 7 bases. This CDR3 contains 16 residues. Germline loops: CDR1 SGDLS, CDR2 YYNGEE. V lost 0 bases to trimming and J lost 2 bases; unmatched junction nucleotides: 6. In DNA, the CDR3 is TGTGCCAGCAGCGTAGGGTCTAGCGGATTCACAGATACGCAGTATTTT. Its translation: CASSVGSSGFTDTQYF.

J is TRBJ2-1 and V is TRBV11-1, with 9 bases lining up with TRBD2. CDR1 is SGHAT and CDR2 is FQDESV in the germline V gene (reference sequence). Losses at the gene ends were 3 bases for V and 11 bases for J; bases not matched to a gene: 11. CDR3 length: 15 residues. CDR3 loop: CASSLLSGGGFQQFF. The CDR3 DNA is TGTGCCAGCAGCTTGCTTAGCGGGGGAGGTTTCCAGCAGTTCTTC.

The CDR3 DNA sequence: TGTGCCAGCAGCCTTAGATTAACCGGGACAGGGAAGGATGGCTACACCTTC. Encoded protein: CASSLRLTGTGKDGYTF. This chain links TRBV3-1 (or the pseudogene TRBV3-2) with TRBJ1-2; 9 nucleotides align to TRBD1. The CDR3 extends over 17 amino acids. V lost 4 bases and J lost 6; bases outside the gene matches: 15. Germline V gene lookup returns CDR1 LGHDT and CDR2 YNNKEL (reference sequence).

The chain uses TRBV7-2 and TRBJ1-6; tentatively, D is TRBD1 (5 bases). The CDR3 runs to 18 residues. Deletions cut 0 bases from V and 10 bases from J, with 22 bases between. CDR1 is SGHTA and CDR2 is FQGNSA in the germline V gene. In nucleotides, the CDR3 is TGTGCCAGCAGCTTAGCCCCCCCCTACAGGCCTGGGGGGTCACCCCTCCACTTT. Translated: CASSLAPPYRPGGSPLHF.

The V gene is TRBV3-1 (or the pseudogene TRBV3-2), the J gene TRBJ2-1, with 12 bases lining up with TRBD2. The length of the CDR3 is 15 residues. Germline V gives CDR1 LGHDT, CDR2 YNNKEL (reference sequence). V lost 5 bases, J lost 6 bases, and 5 bases stayed unmatched. The CDR3 nucleotides are TGTGCCAGCAGCAGATCTAGCGGGAGGGTCAATGAGCAGTTCTTC. Its protein is CASSRSSGRVNEQFF.

The V gene is TRBV5-1, the J gene TRBJ1-4; no clear D. The germline V gene encodes CDR1 SGHRS and CDR2 YFSETQ. The CDR3 spans 14 residues. V lost 0 bases and J lost 0, with 3 bases in between. CDR3 residues: CASSLVATNEKLFF. The CDR3 DNA is TGCGCCAGCAGCTTGGTAGCAACTAATGAAAAACTGTTTTTT.

This clone showed up just once. The J gene is TRBJ2-7, the V gene TRBV5-6, with TRBD2 matching 7 bases. The germline CDR1 and CDR2 sequences are SGHDT and YYEEEE. With 1 base clipped from V and 6 bases from J, the junction kept 4 bases outside the gene matches. The CDR3 spans 13 residues. CDR3 in amino acids: CASSLTGGGEQYF. The DNA for the CDR3 is TGTGCCAGCAGCTTGACGGGAGGCGGCGAGCAGTACTTC.

This clone was recorded a few times. This chain joins TRBV30 and TRBJ1-3; D possibly corresponds to TRBD1 (5 bases). The CDR3 totals 16 residues. Germline assignment: CDR1 GTSNPN and CDR2 SVGIG (reference sequence). The V gene lost 0 bases and the J gene lost 0 bases, with 12 bases spanning the gap. The CDR3 reads CAWSVSRVSSGNTIYF. The CDR3 DNA reads as TGTGCCTGGAGTGTAAGCAGGGTGAGCTCTGGAAACACCATATATTTT.

The rearrangement joins TRBV28 to TRBJ2-7; TRBD2 matches at 8 bases. After removal of 8 bases from V and 0 bases from J, the junction contained 6 bases not matched to a gene. Germline values: CDR1 MDHEN, CDR2 SYDVKM. This CDR3 contains 14 residues. The CDR3 is CASCPAGGSYEQYF. The CDR3 nucleotides read TGTGCCAGCTGTCCCGCGGGAGGCTCCTACGAGCAGTACTTC.

The chain couples TRBV7-2 to TRBJ2-1, with a weak D call TRBD2 (6 bases). The germline V gene encodes CDR1 SGHTA and CDR2 FQGNSA. The ends were cut back, 2 bases at V and 6 bases at J, with 14 bases in the middle. The CDR3 covers 15 residues. The CDR3 loop reads CASSLFSGRGNEQFF. The CDR3 nucleotides are TGTGCCAGCAGCTTATTTTCGGGGCGGGGCAATGAGCAGTTCTTC.

The chain joins TRBV5-5 to TRBJ2-2; TRBD2 matches at 13 bases. The germline V gene has CDR1 SGHKS and CDR2 YYEKEE (reference sequence). The CDR3 extends over 15 amino acids. The V gene end was trimmed by 5 bases and the J gene end by 7 bases; junction bases not matched to a gene: 5. The CDR3 sequence: CASSRLAGGSGELFF. CDR3 nucleotide sequence: TGTGCCAGCAGTCGACTAGCGGGAGGTAGCGGGGAGCTGTTTTTT.

The genes are TRBV3-1 (or the pseudogene TRBV3-2) and TRBJ2-3, with D tentatively TRBD2 (5 bases). Germline values: CDR1 LGHDT, CDR2 YNNKEL (reference sequence). The CDR3 contains 14 residues. The V end was cut by 10 bases, the J end by 0 bases, with 14 bases between. The CDR3, as DNA: TGTGCCACCCGTAAGGCGGGTAGCACAGATACGCAGTATTTT. Its protein product is CATRKAGSTDTQYF.

The chain has TRBV2 and TRBJ2-7; no firm D call. Germline assignment: CDR1 SNHLY and CDR2 FYNNEI. Trimming removed 5 bases at V and 0 bases at J, with 14 bases between. There are 15 residues in the CDR3. CDR3 region: CASSSATSISYEQYF. In DNA, the CDR3 is TGTGCCAGCAGTTCCGCGACATCTATCTCCTACGAGCAGTACTTC.

The DNA of the CDR3 is TGTGCCAGTAGTTCGCGTCGGGGGGGCAGGATAACTAATGAAAAACTGTTTTTT. Amino acid sequence: CASSSRRGGRITNEKLFF. The gene calls are TRBV19 and TRBJ1-4; TRBD1 might be the D (6 bases). The V and J ends lost 5 bases and 1 base respectively, with 20 bases between them. CDR1 is LNHDA, CDR2 SQIVND, per germline (reference sequence). The CDR3 contains 18 residues.